Sequencing of this T cell receptor (beta chain) was carried out in a study of T cell responses to AZD1222 COVID-19 vaccine. A word on this clone: The antigen remains unidentified.

Germline-derived CDR1 and CDR2 are MDHEN and SYDVKM. Deletions cut 7 bases from V and 0 bases from J, with 13 bases between. This CDR3 is built from 15 residues. The study, taken as a whole, reports: Spike-specific TCR breadth and depth were elevated following two AZD1222 doses.

Generated by immunoSEQ multiplex PCR, the TCRdb table keeps only in-frame clones and is missing some. The top ten hold around 3.3% of the sample, which has about 130,000 clones, 80% to 95% seen once. Sequences were derived from peripheral blood, sampled on day 0 of AZD1222 vaccination. The sequence was collected from an adult in good health. The chain joins TRBV28 to TRBJ1-5; no clear D gene. The DNA for the CDR3 is TGTGCCAGCACCAGGACCGTTTATAGCAATCAGCCCCAGCATTTT. The encoded protein is CASTRTVYSNQPQHF.